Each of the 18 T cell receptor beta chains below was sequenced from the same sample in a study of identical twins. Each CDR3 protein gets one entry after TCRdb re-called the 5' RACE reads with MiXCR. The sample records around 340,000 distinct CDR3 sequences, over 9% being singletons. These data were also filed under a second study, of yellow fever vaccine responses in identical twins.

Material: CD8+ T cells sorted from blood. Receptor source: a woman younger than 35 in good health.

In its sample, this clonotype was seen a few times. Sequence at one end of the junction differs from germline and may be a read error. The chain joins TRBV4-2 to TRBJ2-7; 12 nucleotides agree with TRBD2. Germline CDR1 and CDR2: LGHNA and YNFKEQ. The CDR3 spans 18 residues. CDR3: CASTQAPSGRDISYEQYF. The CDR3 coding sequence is TGTGCCAGCACCCAAGCTCCTAGCGGGAGGGATATCTCCTACGAGCAGTACTTC.

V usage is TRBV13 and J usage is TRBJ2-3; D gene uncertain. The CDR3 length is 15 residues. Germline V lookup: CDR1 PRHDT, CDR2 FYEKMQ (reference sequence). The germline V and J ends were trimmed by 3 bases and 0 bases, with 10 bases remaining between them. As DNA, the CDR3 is TGTGCCAGCAGCTTCGATGGGGATAGCACAGATACGCAGTATTTT. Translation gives CASSFDGDSTDTQYF.

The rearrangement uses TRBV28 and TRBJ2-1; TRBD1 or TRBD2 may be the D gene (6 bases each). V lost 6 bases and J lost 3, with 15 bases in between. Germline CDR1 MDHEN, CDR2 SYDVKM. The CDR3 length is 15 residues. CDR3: CASSNRGDNYNEQFF. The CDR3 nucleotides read TGTGCCAGCAGCAATCGCGGGGACAACTACAATGAGCAGTTCTTC.

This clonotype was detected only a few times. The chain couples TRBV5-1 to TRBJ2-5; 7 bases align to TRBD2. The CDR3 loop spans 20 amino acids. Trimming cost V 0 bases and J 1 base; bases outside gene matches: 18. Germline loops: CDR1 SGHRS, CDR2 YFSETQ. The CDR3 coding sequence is TGCGCCAGCAGCTTGGTATTGGCCCTTCAGCGGGAAGCGGCCCAAGAGACCCAGTACTTC. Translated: CASSLVLALQREAAQETQYF.

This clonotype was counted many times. The CDR3 nucleotides are TGTGCCAGCAGCCGACTAGGGGACAATGAGCAGTTCTTC. Translated, it gives CASSRLGDNEQFF. The rearrangement uses TRBV12-3 or TRBV12-4 and TRBJ2-1, with D tentatively TRBD2 (6 bases). The CDR3 length is 13 residues. V dropped 6 bases and J dropped 5 bases, with 11 bases sitting between them.

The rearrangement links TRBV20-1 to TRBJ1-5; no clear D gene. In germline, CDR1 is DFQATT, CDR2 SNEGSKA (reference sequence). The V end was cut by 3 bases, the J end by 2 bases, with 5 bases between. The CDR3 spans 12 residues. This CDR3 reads CSASDGNQPQHF. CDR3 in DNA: TGCAGTGCTAGTGACGGCAATCAGCCCCAGCATTTT.

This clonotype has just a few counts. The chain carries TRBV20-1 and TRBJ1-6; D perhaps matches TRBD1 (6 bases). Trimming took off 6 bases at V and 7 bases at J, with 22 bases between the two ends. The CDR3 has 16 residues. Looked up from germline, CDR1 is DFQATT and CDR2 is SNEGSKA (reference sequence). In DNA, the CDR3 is TGCAGTGCCCCCACGGCAGGGGCGTTCGGAAATTCACCCCTCCACTTT. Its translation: CSAPTAGAFGNSPLHF.

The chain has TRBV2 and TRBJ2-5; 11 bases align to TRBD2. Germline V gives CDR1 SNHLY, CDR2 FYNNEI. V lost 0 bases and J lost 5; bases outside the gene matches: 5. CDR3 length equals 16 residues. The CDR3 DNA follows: TGTGCCAGCAGTGAAGCATCGGGACTAGCGGCGGAGACCCAGTACTTC. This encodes CASSEASGLAAETQYF.

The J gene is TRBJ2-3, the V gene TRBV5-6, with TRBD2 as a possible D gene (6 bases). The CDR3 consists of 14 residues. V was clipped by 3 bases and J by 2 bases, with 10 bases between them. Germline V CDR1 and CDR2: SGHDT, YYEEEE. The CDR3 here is CASSWAGNTDTQYF. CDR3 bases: TGTGCCAGCAGCTGGGCGGGGAACACAGATACGCAGTATTTT.

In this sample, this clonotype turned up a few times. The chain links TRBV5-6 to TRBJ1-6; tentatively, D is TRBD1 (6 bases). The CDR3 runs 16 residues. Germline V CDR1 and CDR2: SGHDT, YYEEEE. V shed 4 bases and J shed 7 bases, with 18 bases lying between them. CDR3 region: CASSVEGEAPNSPLHF. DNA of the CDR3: TGTGCCAGCAGCGTCGAGGGGGAGGCTCCAAATTCACCCCTCCACTTT. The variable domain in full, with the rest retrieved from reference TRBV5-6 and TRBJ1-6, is DAGVTQSPTHLIKTRGQQVTLRCSPKSGHDTVSWYQQALGQGPQFIFQYYEEEERQRGNFPDRFSGHQFPNYSSELNVNALLLGDSALYLCASSVEGEAPNSPLHFGNGTRLTVT.

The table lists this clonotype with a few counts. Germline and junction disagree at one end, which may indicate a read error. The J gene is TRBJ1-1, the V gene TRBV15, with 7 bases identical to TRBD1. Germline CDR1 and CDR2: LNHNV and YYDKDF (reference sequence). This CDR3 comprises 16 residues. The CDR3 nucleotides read TGTGCCACCAGCCGAGAATGGGGACAGTTGAACACTGAAGCTTTCTTT. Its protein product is CATSREWGQLNTEAFF.

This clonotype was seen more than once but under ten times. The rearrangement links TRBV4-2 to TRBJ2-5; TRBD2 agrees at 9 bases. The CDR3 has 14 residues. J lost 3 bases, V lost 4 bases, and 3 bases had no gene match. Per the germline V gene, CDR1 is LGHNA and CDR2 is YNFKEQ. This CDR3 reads CASSRTSVEETQYF. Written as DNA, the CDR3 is TGTGCCAGCAGCCGGACTAGCGTTGAAGAGACCCAGTACTTC.

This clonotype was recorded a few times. The CDR3 sequence is CASSLNAVVYEQYV. CDR3 nucleotides: TGTGCCAGCAGCTTAAACGCAGTAGTCTACGAGCAGTACGTC. The chain combines TRBV7-9 with TRBJ2-7; D remains unclear. The CDR3 loop spans 14 amino acids. Germline CDR1 and CDR2: SEHNR and FQNEAQ (reference sequence). V was clipped by 2 bases and J by 3 bases, with 11 bases between them.

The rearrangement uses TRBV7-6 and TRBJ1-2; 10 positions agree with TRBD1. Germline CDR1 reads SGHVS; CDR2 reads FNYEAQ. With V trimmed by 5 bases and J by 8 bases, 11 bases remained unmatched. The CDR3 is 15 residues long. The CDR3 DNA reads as TGTGCCAGCAGCCCATCGGGACAGGGGAGAAGCGGCTACACCTTC. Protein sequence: CASSPSGQGRSGYTF.

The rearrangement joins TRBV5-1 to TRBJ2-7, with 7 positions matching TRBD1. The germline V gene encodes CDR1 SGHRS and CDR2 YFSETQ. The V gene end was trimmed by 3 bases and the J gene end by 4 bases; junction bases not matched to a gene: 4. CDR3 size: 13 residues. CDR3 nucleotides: TGCGCCAGCAGCTATGACAGGGAGTACGAGCAGTACTTC. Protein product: CASSYDREYEQYF.

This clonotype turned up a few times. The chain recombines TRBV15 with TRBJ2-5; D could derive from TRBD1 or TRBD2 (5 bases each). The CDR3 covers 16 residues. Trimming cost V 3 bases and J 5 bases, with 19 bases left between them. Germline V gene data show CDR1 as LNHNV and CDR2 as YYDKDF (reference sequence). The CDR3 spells CATSSGAGGWSETQYF. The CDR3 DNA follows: TGTGCCACCAGCAGTGGGGCGGGTGGTTGGAGTGAGACCCAGTACTTC.

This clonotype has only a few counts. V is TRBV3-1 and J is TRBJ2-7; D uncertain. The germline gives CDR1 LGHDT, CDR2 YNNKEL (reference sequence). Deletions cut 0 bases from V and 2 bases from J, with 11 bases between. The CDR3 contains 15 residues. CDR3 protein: CASSQDSIHTYEQYF. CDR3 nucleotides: TGTGCCAGCAGCCAAGATTCGATACATACCTACGAGCAGTACTTC.

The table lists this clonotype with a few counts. The CDR3 spells CASSPDISSYNEQFF. DNA for the CDR3: TGTGCCAGCAGCCCGGACATTAGCTCCTACAATGAGCAGTTCTTC. The gene calls are TRBV5-6 and TRBJ2-1; TRBD1 is a possible D gene (5 bases). CDR3 length: 15 residues. Germline V gene lookup returns CDR1 SGHDT and CDR2 YYEEEE. V was shortened by 4 bases and J by 0 bases, with 11 bases between the two germline ends.